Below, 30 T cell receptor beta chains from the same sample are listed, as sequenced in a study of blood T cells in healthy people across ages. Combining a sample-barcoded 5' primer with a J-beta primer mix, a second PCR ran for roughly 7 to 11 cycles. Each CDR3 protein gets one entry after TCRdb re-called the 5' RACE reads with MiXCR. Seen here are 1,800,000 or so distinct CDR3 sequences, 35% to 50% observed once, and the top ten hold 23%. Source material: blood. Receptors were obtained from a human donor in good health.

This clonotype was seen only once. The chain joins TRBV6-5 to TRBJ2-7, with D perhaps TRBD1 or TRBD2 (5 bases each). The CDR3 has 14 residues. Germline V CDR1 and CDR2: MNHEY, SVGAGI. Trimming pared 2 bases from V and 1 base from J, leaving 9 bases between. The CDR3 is CASSYGDQSYEQYF. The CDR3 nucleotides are TGTGCCAGCAGTTACGGGGACCAGTCCTACGAGCAGTACTTC.

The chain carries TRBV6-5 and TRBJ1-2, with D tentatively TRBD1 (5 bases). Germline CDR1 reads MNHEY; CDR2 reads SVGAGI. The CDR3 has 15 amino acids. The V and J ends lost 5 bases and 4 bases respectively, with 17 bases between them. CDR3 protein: CASSGGGSRRYGYTF. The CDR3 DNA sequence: TGTGCCAGCAGTGGGGGGGGTTCAAGACGCTATGGCTACACCTTC.

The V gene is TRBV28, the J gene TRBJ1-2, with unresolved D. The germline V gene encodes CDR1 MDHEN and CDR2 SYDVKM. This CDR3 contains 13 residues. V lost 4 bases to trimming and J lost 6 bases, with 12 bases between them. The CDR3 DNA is TGTGCCAGCAGTTCCGAATCATGGGATGGCTACACCTTC. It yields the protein CASSSESWDGYTF.

The DNA of the CDR3 is TGCAGCGTCAACTTGGGACCCTACGAGCAGTACTTC. Protein product: CSVNLGPYEQYF. This chain joins TRBV29-1 and TRBJ2-7, with D perhaps given as TRBD1 or TRBD2 (5 bases each). V lost 6 bases to trimming and J lost 2 bases, with 11 bases between them. Germline V CDR1 and CDR2: SQVTM, ANQGSEA. The CDR3 totals 12 residues.

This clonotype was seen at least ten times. The DNA for the CDR3 is TGTGCCAGCAGCCGCACAGGGGAGGGCACTGAAGCTTTCTTT. Protein sequence: CASSRTGEGTEAFF. The chain combines TRBV6-1 with TRBJ1-1, with TRBD1 matching 7 bases. J gave up 4 bases and V 6 bases, and 8 bases lay outside the gene matches. Germline assignment: CDR1 MNHNS and CDR2 SASEGT. The CDR3 has 14 amino acids.

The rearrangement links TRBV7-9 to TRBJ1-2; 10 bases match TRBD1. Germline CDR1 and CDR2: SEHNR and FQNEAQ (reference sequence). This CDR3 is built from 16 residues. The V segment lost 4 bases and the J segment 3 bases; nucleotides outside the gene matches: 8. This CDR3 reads CASSWGTGAGDYGYTF. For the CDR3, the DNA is TGTGCCAGCAGCTGGGGGACAGGGGCTGGTGACTATGGCTACACCTTC. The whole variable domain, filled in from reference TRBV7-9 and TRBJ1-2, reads DTGVSQNPRHKITKRGQNVTFRCDPISEHNRLYWYRQTLGQGPEFLTYFQNEAQLEKSRLLSDRFSAERPKGSFSTLEIQRTEQGDSAMYLCASSWGTGAGDYGYTFGSGTRLTVV.

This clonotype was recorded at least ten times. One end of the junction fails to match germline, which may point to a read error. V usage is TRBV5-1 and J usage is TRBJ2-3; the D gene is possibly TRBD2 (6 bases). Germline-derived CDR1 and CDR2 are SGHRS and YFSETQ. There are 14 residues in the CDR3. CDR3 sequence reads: CASSPTSSTDTQYF. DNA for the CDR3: TGTGCCAGCAGCCCTACTAGCAGCACAGATACGCAGTATTTT.

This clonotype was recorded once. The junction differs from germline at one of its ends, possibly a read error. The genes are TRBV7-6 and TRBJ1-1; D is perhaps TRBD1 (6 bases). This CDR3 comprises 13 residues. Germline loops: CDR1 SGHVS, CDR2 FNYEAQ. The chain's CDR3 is CAGSKGGDTEAFF. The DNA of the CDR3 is TGTGCCGGCAGCAAAGGGGGGGACACTGAAGCTTTCTTT.

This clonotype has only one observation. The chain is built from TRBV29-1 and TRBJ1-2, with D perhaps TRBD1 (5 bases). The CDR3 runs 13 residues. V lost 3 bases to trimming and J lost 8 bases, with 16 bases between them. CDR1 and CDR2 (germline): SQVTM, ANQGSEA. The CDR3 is CSVDRVGGAGYTF. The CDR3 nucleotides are TGCAGCGTTGACAGAGTGGGGGGAGCGGGCTACACCTTC. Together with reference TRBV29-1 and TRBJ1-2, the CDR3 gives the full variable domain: SAVISQKPSRDICQRGTSLTIQCQVDSQVTMMFWYRQQPGQSLTLIATANQGSEATYESGFVIDKFPISRPNLTFSTLTVSNMSPEDSSIYLCSVDRVGGAGYTFGSGTRLTVV.

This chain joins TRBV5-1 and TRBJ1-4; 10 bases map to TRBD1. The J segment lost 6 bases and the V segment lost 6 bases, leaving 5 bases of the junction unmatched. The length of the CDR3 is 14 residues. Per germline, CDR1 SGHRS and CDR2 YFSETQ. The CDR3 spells CASKLGTGDEKLFF. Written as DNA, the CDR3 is TGCGCCAGCAAACTCGGGACAGGGGATGAAAAACTGTTTTTT.

The CDR3 here is CASSPTSGGEQYF. CDR3 sequence (DNA): TGTGCCAGCAGTCCCACCTCTGGGGGCGAGCAGTACTTC. The chain uses TRBV12-3 or TRBV12-4 and TRBJ2-7; D assignment may be TRBD1 or TRBD2 (5 bases each). V was clipped by 5 bases and J by 6 bases, with 14 bases between them. CDR3 length equals 13 residues.

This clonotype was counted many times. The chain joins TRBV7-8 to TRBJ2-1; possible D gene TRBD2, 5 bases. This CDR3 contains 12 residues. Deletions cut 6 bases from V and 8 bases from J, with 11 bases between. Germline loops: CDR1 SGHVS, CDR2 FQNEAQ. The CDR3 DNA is TGTGCCAGCAGTTTTCGGGGATATGAGCAGTTCTTC. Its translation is CASSFRGYEQFF. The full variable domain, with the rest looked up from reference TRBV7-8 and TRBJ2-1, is GAGVSQSPRYKVAKRGQDVALRCDPISGHVSLFWYQQALGQGPEFLTYFQNEAQLDKSGLPSDRFFAERPEGSVSTLKIQRTQQEDSAVYLCASSFRGYEQFFGPGTRLTVL.

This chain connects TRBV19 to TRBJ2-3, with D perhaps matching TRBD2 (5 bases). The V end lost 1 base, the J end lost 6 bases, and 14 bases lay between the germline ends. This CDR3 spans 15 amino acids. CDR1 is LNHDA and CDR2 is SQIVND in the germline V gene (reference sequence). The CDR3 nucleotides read TGTGCCAGTAGTATAGTAGTAGATCCGGGGGATACGCAGTATTTT. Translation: CASSIVVDPGDTQYF.

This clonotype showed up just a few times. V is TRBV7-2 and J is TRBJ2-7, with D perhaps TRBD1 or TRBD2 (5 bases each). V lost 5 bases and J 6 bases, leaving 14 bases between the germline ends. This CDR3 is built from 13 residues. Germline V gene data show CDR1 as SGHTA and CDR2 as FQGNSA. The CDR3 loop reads CASSRDGWGEQYF. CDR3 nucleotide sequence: TGTGCCAGCAGCCGGGACGGGTGGGGCGAGCAGTACTTC.

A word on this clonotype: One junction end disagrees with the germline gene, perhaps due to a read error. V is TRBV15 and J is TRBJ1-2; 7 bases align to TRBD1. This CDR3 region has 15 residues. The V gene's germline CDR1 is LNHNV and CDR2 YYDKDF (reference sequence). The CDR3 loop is CATHRGKSANYGYTF. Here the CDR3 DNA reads TGTGCCACCCACAGGGGAAAGTCGGCTAACTATGGTTACACCTTC.

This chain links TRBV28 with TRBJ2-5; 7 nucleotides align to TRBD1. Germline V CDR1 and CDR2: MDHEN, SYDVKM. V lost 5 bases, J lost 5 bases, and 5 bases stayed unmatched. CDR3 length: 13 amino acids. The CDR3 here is CASSKTGKETQYF. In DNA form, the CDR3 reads TGTGCCAGCAGTAAGACAGGGAAGGAGACCCAGTACTTC.

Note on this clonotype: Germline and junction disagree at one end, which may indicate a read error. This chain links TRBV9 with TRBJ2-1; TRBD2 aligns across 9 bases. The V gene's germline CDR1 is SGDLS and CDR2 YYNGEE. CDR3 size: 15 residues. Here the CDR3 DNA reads TGTACCAGCAGCGTTCAAGCGGGGGGTTACAGTGAGCAGTTCTTC. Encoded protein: CTSSVQAGGYSEQFF.

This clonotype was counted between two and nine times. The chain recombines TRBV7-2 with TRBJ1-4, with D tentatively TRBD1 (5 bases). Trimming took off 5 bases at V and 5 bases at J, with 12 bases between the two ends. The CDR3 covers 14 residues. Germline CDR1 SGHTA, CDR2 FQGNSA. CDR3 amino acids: CASSPETANEKLFF. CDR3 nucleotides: TGTGCCAGCAGCCCCGAGACAGCAAATGAAAAACTGTTTTTT.

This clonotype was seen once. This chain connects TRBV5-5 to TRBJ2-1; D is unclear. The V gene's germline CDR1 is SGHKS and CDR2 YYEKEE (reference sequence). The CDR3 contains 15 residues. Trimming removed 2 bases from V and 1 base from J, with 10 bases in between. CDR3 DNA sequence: TGTGCCAGCAGCTTATTGCCCGGGTCCTACAATGAGCAGTTCTTC. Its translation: CASSLLPGSYNEQFF.

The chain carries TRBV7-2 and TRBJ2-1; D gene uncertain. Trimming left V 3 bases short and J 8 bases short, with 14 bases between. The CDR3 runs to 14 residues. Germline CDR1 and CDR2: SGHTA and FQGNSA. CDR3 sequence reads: CASSFTSREDEQFF. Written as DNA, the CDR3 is TGTGCCAGCAGCTTTACCTCTAGAGAGGATGAGCAGTTCTTC. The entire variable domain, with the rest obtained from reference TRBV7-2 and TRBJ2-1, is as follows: GAGVSQSPSNKVTEKGKDVELRCDPISGHTALYWYRQSLGQGLEFLIYFQGNSAPDKSGLPSDRFSAERTGGSVSTLTIQRTQQEDSAVYLCASSFTSREDEQFFGPGTRLTVL.

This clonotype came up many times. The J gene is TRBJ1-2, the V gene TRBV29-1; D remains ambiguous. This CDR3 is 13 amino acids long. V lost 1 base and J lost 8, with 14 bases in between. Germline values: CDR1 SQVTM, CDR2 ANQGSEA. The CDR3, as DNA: TGCAGCGTTGAAGTACCAGTGGCGCGAGGCTACACCTTC. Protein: CSVEVPVARGYTF.

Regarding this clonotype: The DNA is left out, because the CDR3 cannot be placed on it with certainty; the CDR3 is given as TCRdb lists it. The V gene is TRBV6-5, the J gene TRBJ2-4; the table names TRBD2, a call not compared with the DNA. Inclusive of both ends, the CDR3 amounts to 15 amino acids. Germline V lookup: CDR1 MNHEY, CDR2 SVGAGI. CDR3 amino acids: CAGSSSVGTSYEQYF.

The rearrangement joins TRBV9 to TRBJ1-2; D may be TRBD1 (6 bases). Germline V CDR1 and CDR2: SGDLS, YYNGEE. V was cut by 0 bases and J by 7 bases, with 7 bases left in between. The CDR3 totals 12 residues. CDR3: CASSVEDSGYTF. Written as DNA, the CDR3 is TGTGCCAGCAGCGTAGAGGACAGTGGCTACACCTTC.

The CDR3, as DNA: TGCAGTGCTAGAGATAGGTCCAGGGTAGCTTTCTTT. Its protein product is CSARDRSRVAFF. The gene calls are TRBV20-1 and TRBJ1-1; D might be TRBD1 (5 bases). CDR3 length equals 12 residues. Trimming took 0 bases from V and 10 from J, leaving 12 bases between them. The germline V gene encodes CDR1 DFQATT and CDR2 SNEGSKA (reference sequence).

The CDR3 nucleotides are TGCAGTGCCCAGAGGACCTTGGACAGGAAGACCCAGTACTTC. Encoded protein: CSAQRTLDRKTQYF. The J gene is TRBJ2-5, the V gene TRBV20-1; 7 bases are a match to TRBD1. The V and J ends lost 6 bases and 6 bases, in that order; junction bases with no gene match: 13. The CDR3 has 14 residues. Germline CDR1 and CDR2: DFQATT and SNEGSKA (reference sequence).

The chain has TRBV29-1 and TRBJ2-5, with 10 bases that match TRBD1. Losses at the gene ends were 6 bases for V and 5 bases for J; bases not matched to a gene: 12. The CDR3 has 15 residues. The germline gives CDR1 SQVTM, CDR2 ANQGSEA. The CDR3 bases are TGCAGCGTACGAATGGGACAGGGGCCCCCGGAGACCCAGTACTTC. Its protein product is CSVRMGQGPPETQYF.

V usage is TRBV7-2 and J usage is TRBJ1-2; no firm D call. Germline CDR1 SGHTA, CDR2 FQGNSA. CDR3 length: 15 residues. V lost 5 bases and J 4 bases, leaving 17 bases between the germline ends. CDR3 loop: CASSPAQSLRYGYTF. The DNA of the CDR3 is TGTGCCAGCAGCCCCGCACAGAGTCTGCGCTATGGCTACACCTTC.

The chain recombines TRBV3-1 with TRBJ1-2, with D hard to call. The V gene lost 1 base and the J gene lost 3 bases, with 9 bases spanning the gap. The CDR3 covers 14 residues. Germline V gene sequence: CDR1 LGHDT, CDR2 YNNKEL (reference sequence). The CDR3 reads CASSQVEGYYGYTF. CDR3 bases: TGTGCCAGCAGCCAAGTGGAAGGGTACTATGGCTACACCTTC.

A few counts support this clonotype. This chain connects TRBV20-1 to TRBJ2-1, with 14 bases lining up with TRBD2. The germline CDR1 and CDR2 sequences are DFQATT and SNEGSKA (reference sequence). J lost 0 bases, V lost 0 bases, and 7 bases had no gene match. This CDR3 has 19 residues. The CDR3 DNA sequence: TGCAGTGCTAGAGATAGGACTAGCGGGGGGCACAGCTCCTACAATGAGCAGTTCTTC. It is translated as CSARDRTSGGHSSYNEQFF.

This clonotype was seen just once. The chain's CDR3 is CASSQFRGSRGYTF. CDR3 sequence (DNA): TGTGCCAGCAGCCAATTCCGAGGATCGAGGGGCTACACCTTC. The chain carries TRBV16 and TRBJ1-2; D ambiguous. The CDR3 is 14 residues long. Trimming stripped 1 base from V and 8 bases from J, with 14 bases between. The V gene's germline CDR1 is KGHSY and CDR2 FQNENV.